The 32 T cell receptor beta chains reported below all come from one sample, sequenced in a study of T cell clonality in common variable immunodeficiency. Method: immunoSEQ multiplex PCR; TCRdb's copy keeps in-frame clones and lacks some. This repertoire lists tens of thousands of clones without singletons; less than 15% sits in the top ten. Sample: peripheral blood mononuclear cells. These receptors were taken from a person aged 18 to 75 in good health.

Notes on this clone: The sequenced fragment ends 3 residues before the CDR3 boundary, so the rest is inferred from the germline J gene. The genes are TRBV20-1 and TRBJ1-4; D possibly corresponds to TRBD1 (5 bases). Deletions cut 5 bases from V and 8 bases from J, with 9 bases between. Per germline, CDR1 DFQATT and CDR2 SNEGSKA (reference sequence). The length of the CDR3 is 11 residues. The DNA read from the CDR3 is TGCAGTGCTCGAAAGGGGGAAAAA. It is translated as CSARKGEK. The full CDR3 reads CSARKGEKLFF.

This clone was seen ten or more times. The read is 3 residues too short to cover the CDR3 end, so that end is filled in from the germline J gene. The chain uses TRBV29-1 and TRBJ2-1, with 12 positions matching TRBD2. The germline V gene has CDR1 SQVTM and CDR2 ANQGSEA. Germline trimming cut 2 bases from V and 8 bases from J; bases unmatched to any gene: 4. This CDR3 contains 14 residues. CDR3 residues: CSVEPLAGGDEQFF. The covered CDR3 bases are TGCAGCGTTGAACCACTAGCGGGGGGCGATGAG.

Ten or more counts support this clone. The sequence runs out 3 residues before the end of the CDR3; the remainder is reconstructed from the germline J gene. The gene calls are TRBV28 and TRBJ2-7; D ambiguous. This CDR3 has 15 amino acids. Germline V CDR1 and CDR2: MDHEN, SYDVKM. V dropped 6 bases and J dropped 1 base, with 16 bases sitting between them. Partial CDR3 DNA: TGTGCCAGCAGCAACCAACGGTCCCGTTCCTACGAG. Protein sequence: CASSNQRSRSYE. In full, the CDR3 is CASSNQRSRSYEQYF. The full variable domain, rest sourced from reference TRBV28 and TRBJ2-7, is DVKVTQSSRYLVKRTGEKVFLECVQDMDHENMFWYRQDPGLGLRLIYFSYDVKMKEKGDIPEGYSVSREKKERFSLILESASTNQTSMYLCASSNQRSRSYEQYFGPGTRLTVT.

This clone was seen at least ten times. The read gets to within 3 residues of the CDR3 end, and the germline J gene fills in the rest. The chain links TRBV19 to TRBJ2-4, with a tentative D call TRBD2 (5 bases). Trimming took 3 bases from V and 6 from J, leaving 6 bases between them. CDR1 is LNHDA, CDR2 SQIVND, per germline (reference sequence). The CDR3 has 12 amino acids. This CDR3 is CASSIRGNIQYF. Partial CDR3 DNA: TGTGCCAGTAGTATCCGGGGAAACATT.

Worth noting for this clone: The CDR3 end is not reached by the read, which stops 3 residues before it; the germline J gene fills it in. The gene calls are TRBV7-8 and TRBJ1-2; 8 nucleotides match TRBD1. Germline CDR1 and CDR2: SGHVS and FQNEAQ. This CDR3 is 14 amino acids long. The trim removed 1 base at V and 4 bases at J, leaving 2 bases unmatched. The sequenced part of the CDR3 DNA is TGTGCCAGCAGCTTAGTGGACAGGGCCTATGGC. Translated, it gives CASSLVDRAYG. The entire CDR3 is CASSLVDRAYGYTF.

The table lists this clone with many counts. The CDR3 end falls 3 residues outside the read, so it is completed with the germline J gene. The genes are TRBV19 and TRBJ1-2, with D possibly TRBD1 on 5 matching bases. The CDR3 has 16 amino acids. Trimming cost V 5 bases and J 0 bases, with 16 bases left between them. CDR1 LNHDA and CDR2 SQIVND come from the germline V gene (reference sequence). The part of the CDR3 DNA that was read is TGTGCCAGTAGTGGCCAGAGCTCAGGGACTAACTATGGC. Translated, it gives CASSGQSSGTNYG. Given in full, the CDR3 is CASSGQSSGTNYGYTF.

This clone has a count of ten or more. The CDR3 extends 3 residues past the end of the read, so its final part is completed from the germline J gene. The gene calls are TRBV7-3 and TRBJ2-3, with TRBD1 identical over 7 bases. The CDR3 loop spans 17 amino acids. The germline V gene encodes CDR1 SGHTA and CDR2 FQGTGA. V lost 5 bases, J lost 2 bases, and 13 bases stayed unmatched. CDR3 DNA (partial): TGTGCCAGCAGCAGGGGGCGAATCCCTAATTACACAGATACG. This gives the protein CASSRGRIPNYTDT. The complete CDR3 reads CASSRGRIPNYTDTQYF.

This clone appeared many times. The read halts 3 residues ahead of the CDR3 end, with the missing end drawn from the germline J gene. The chain carries TRBV7-2 and TRBJ1-6; TRBD1 agrees at 8 bases. The CDR3 length is 14 residues. Per the germline V gene, CDR1 is SGHTA and CDR2 is FQGNSA. With 3 bases clipped from V and 9 bases from J, the junction kept 4 bases outside the gene matches. CDR3 DNA (partial): TGTGCCAGCAGCTTGACAGGGGCCGGTTCACCC. It translates to CASSLTGAGSP. From start to end, the CDR3 is CASSLTGAGSPLHF.

Note on this clone: The read finishes 3 residues shy of the CDR3 end, and the germline J gene is used to complete it. The chain links TRBV20-1 to TRBJ2-3; D remains unclear. The CDR3 runs 13 residues. Germline V lookup: CDR1 DFQATT, CDR2 SNEGSKA (reference sequence). CDR3 bases read: TGCAGTGCTAGGGCCTCCCCCCCCGAGACG. It encodes CSARASPPET. The whole CDR3 is CSARASPPETQYF.

This clone was seen at least ten times. The read terminates 3 residues ahead of where the CDR3 ends, so the germline J gene completes it. The chain combines TRBV15 with TRBJ1-3; TRBD1 aligns across 7 bases. Germline values: CDR1 LNHNV, CDR2 YYDKDF (reference sequence). V lost 1 base to trimming and J lost 8 bases; unmatched junction nucleotides: 5. The CDR3 covers 14 residues. Incomplete CDR3 DNA: TGTGCCACCAGCAGAGTGAAGGGGGCGGACACC. This encodes CATSRVKGADT. The whole CDR3 sequence is CATSRVKGADTIYF.

This clone was detected ten times or more. Read sequence stops 3 residues before the CDR3 end, and the germline J gene provides the missing end. The J gene is TRBJ2-1, the V gene TRBV7-9; D unclear. The CDR3 consists of 15 residues. CDR1 and CDR2 (germline): SEHNR, FQNEAQ (reference sequence). V was cut by 2 bases and J by 4 bases, with 12 bases left in between. CDR3 loop: CASSLRSSNYNEQFF. CDR3 DNA (partial): TGTGCCAGCAGCTTACGGTCTTCAAATTACAATGAG.

This clone appeared many times. The read ends 3 residues early relative to the CDR3; the germline J gene fills the gap. The gene calls are TRBV20-1 and TRBJ1-5; D is perhaps TRBD1 (5 bases). Germline V gene data show CDR1 as DFQATT and CDR2 as SNEGSKA (reference sequence). The germline V and J ends were trimmed by 0 bases and 3 bases, with 9 bases remaining between them. The CDR3 has 14 amino acids. The CDR3 spells CSARDRQINQPQHF. The CDR3 DNA, read in part, is TGCAGTGCTAGAGATCGACAGATCAATCAGCCC.

This clone has ten or more counts. The missing CDR3 end, 3 residues past where the read stops, is filled in from the germline J gene. V gene TRBV7-2 combines with J gene TRBJ2-3, with 7 bases identical to TRBD1. V lost 4 bases, J lost 6 bases, and 7 bases stayed unmatched. CDR1 is SGHTA, CDR2 FQGNSA, per germline. The CDR3 extends over 14 amino acids. The part of the CDR3 DNA that was read is TGTGCCAGCAGCTCAACTCTACAGGGGGATACG. Protein: CASSSTLQGDT. The whole CDR3 is CASSSTLQGDTQYF.

Ten or more counts support this clone. The read gets to within 3 residues of the CDR3 end, and the germline J gene fills in the rest. The chain couples TRBV20-1 to TRBJ1-2; 7 positions match TRBD1. Germline V lookup: CDR1 DFQATT, CDR2 SNEGSKA (reference sequence). Trimming removed 6 bases from V and 3 bases from J; junction bases left unmatched: 1. This CDR3 has 11 amino acids. CDR3 in amino acids: CSAGTDYGYTF. CDR3 DNA, as far as it was read: TGCAGTGCCGGGACAGACTATGGC.

This clone has at least ten counts. The sequenced part of the CDR3 DNA is TGTGCCAGCAGCCCCCAGAATGAG. This codes for CASSPQNE. The CDR3 reads in full as CASSPQNEQFF. V and J are TRBV7-9 and TRBJ2-1; D remains ambiguous. The DNA ends 3 residues before the CDR3 does, and the rest of the CDR3 is filled in from the germline J gene. Germline V gives CDR1 SEHNR, CDR2 FQNEAQ (reference sequence). The CDR3 contains 11 residues. The V end was cut by 5 bases, the J end by 7 bases, with 6 bases between. Using reference TRBV7-9 and TRBJ2-1 for the parts outside the CDR3, the full variable domain is DTGVSQNPRHKITKRGQNVTFRCDPISEHNRLYWYRQTLGQGPEFLTYFQNEAQLEKSRLLSDRFSAERPKGSFSTLEIQRTEQGDSAMYLCASSPQNEQFFGPGTRLTVL.

This clone was recorded many times. With the read ending 3 residues before the CDR3 end, the germline J gene is used to fill in that end. The V gene is TRBV5-1, the J gene TRBJ2-2, with TRBD1 as a possible D gene (5 bases). V was trimmed by 4 bases and J by 8 bases, leaving 6 bases between them. CDR3 length: 11 residues. Germline V lookup: CDR1 SGHRS, CDR2 YFSETQ. The CDR3 DNA, read in part, is TGCGCCAGCAGCAGGACAGGGGAG. Encoded protein: CASSRTGE. The full CDR3 protein is CASSRTGELFF.

The sample holds a few counts of this clone. The observed sequence ends 3 residues before the CDR3 terminus, with the missing tail filled in from the germline J gene. V and J are TRBV19 and TRBJ1-1; TRBD1 matches at 8 bases. The CDR3 sequence is 14 residues long. From germline, CDR1 is LNHDA and CDR2 SQIVND (reference sequence). J gave up 0 bases and V 4 bases, and 1 base lay outside the gene matches. The CDR3 reads CASSTRGLNTEAFF. The DNA read from the CDR3 is TGTGCCAGTAGTACCAGGGGGCTGAACACTGAA.

This clone has a count of ten or more. With the read ending 3 residues before the CDR3 end, the germline J gene is used to fill in that end. This sequence joins TRBV13 and TRBJ1-2; 9 nucleotides align to TRBD1. The germline V gene has CDR1 PRHDT and CDR2 FYEKMQ (reference sequence). This CDR3 contains 17 residues. Germline trimming cut 0 bases from V and 0 bases from J; bases unmatched to any gene: 5. The CDR3 loop is CASSLGQGARTNYGYTF. Incomplete CDR3 DNA: TGTGCCAGCAGCTTAGGACAGGGGGCCCGAACTAACTATGGC. Supplemented by reference TRBV13 and TRBJ1-2, the full variable domain reads AAGVIQSPRHLIKEKRETATLKCYPIPRHDTVYWYQQGPGQDPQFLISFYEKMQSDKGSIPDRFSAQQFSDYHSELNMSSLELGDSALYFCASSLGQGARTNYGYTFGSGTRLTVV.

This clone came up many times. The CDR3 end is not reached by the read, which stops 3 residues before it; the germline J gene fills it in. The chain combines TRBV10-3 with TRBJ2-2; 7 bases are a match to TRBD2. The junction had 7 bases not matched to a gene; V was cut back by 8 bases and J by 4 bases. This CDR3 contains 14 residues. Germline lookup yields CDR1 ENHRY and CDR2 SYGVKD. This CDR3 is CAILPSGATGELFF. The DNA read from the CDR3 is TGTGCCATCCTCCCTAGCGGAGCCACCGGGGAG.

This clone was observed many times. The read falls 3 residues short of the CDR3 end, and the missing part is taken from the germline J gene. V gene TRBV7-3 combines with J gene TRBJ1-2; the match to TRBD1 covers 7 bases. The CDR3 loop spans 13 amino acids. CDR1 is SGHTA, CDR2 FQGTGA, per germline. The part of the CDR3 DNA that was read is TGTGCCAGCAGCCCAGAACAGGGGCGGGGC. Amino acids: CASSPEQGRG. Given in full, the CDR3 is CASSPEQGRGYTF.

This clone has at least ten counts. The read terminates 3 residues ahead of where the CDR3 ends, so the germline J gene completes it. The chain couples TRBV7-8 to TRBJ2-1; 14 nucleotides align to TRBD2. Germline CDR1 reads SGHVS; CDR2 reads FQNEAQ. With V trimmed by 7 bases and J by 0 bases, 2 bases remained unmatched. CDR3 length: 16 amino acids. CDR3 bases read: TGTGCCAGCATAGGGACTAGCGGGGGCTCCTACAATGAG. This translates into CASIGTSGGSYNE. The entire CDR3 protein reads CASIGTSGGSYNEQFF.

This clone was seen repeatedly, ten times or more. The sequenced fragment ends 3 residues before the CDR3 boundary, so the rest is inferred from the germline J gene. The rearrangement joins TRBV20-1 to TRBJ2-2, with TRBD1 matching over 10 bases. Germline V gene lookup returns CDR1 DFQATT and CDR2 SNEGSKA (reference sequence). The V and J ends lost 1 base and 6 bases, in that order; junction bases with no gene match: 5. The CDR3 consists of 15 residues. The CDR3 is CSARGRDRGSGELFF. Incomplete CDR3 DNA: TGCAGTGCTAGAGGTCGGGACAGGGGATCCGGGGAG.

The sample holds a few counts of this clone. The DNA ends 3 residues before the CDR3 does, and the rest of the CDR3 is filled in from the germline J gene. The V gene is TRBV5-1, the J gene TRBJ2-7, with 8 bases aligning to TRBD2. The CDR3 is 14 amino acids. The ends lost 5 bases at V and 3 bases at J; junction bases unmatched: 7. Per the germline V gene, CDR1 is SGHRS and CDR2 is YFSETQ. CDR3 bases read: TGCGCCAGCAGTAGGGGACTAGAAATCTACGAG. Amino acids: CASSRGLEIYE. The whole CDR3 protein reads CASSRGLEIYEQYF.

This clone was observed many times. The read is 3 residues too short to cover the CDR3 end, so that end is filled in from the germline J gene. V and J are TRBV6-2 or TRBV6-3 and TRBJ2-1; 9 bases align to TRBD1. The germline V gene has CDR1 MNHEY and CDR2 SVGEGT. The J segment lost 4 bases and the V segment lost 8 bases, leaving 3 bases of the junction unmatched. This CDR3 spans 13 amino acids. The CDR3 here is CASVDRGYNEQFF. The CDR3 DNA, read in part, is TGTGCCAGCGTGGACAGGGGTTACAATGAG.

This clone was counted ten times or more. The CDR3 goes on 3 residues after the read ends, and that part is filled in from the germline J gene. The chain is built from TRBV20-1 and TRBJ2-5; 8 nucleotides line up with TRBD2. J gave up 1 base and V 5 bases, and 12 bases lay outside the gene matches. The germline V gene encodes CDR1 DFQATT and CDR2 SNEGSKA (reference sequence). The length of the CDR3 is 16 residues. CDR3 DNA, as far as it was read: TGCAGTGCTCTCCTCTTAGCGGGGAGTCGCCAAGAGACC. Protein: CSALLLAGSRQET. From start to end, the CDR3 is CSALLLAGSRQETQYF.

This clone appeared many times. The CDR3 end is not reached by the read, which stops 3 residues before it; the germline J gene fills it in. The chain has TRBV20-1 and TRBJ1-1; 8 nucleotides align to TRBD1. CDR3 size: 14 residues. Germline CDR1 is DFQATT and CDR2 is SNEGSKA (reference sequence). Trimming cost V 5 bases and J 3 bases; bases outside gene matches: 8. The CDR3 loop reads CSAGGLTGDTEAFF. CDR3 DNA, as far as it was read: TGCAGTGCTGGGGGCCTGACAGGGGACACTGAA.

This clone was seen at least ten times. The read comes to an end 3 residues before the CDR3 does, leaving the germline J gene to fill in the end. V gene TRBV6-4 combines with J gene TRBJ2-1; 9 bases line up with TRBD1. Germline V gene lookup returns CDR1 MRHNA and CDR2 SNTAGT. V dropped 6 bases and J dropped 6; count of bases not matched to a gene: 3. CDR3 length equals 13 residues. The DNA read from the CDR3 is TGTGCCAGCAGACAGGGGGCCGCCAATGAG. Amino acids: CASRQGAANE. The complete CDR3 reads CASRQGAANEQFF.

There are many counts of this clone. Sequencing ends 3 residues short of the CDR3 end; the germline J gene provides the rest. The rearrangement links TRBV20-1 to TRBJ2-3; 8 bases are a match to TRBD1. This CDR3 spans 17 amino acids. V trimming: 5 bases; J trimming: 3 bases; junction bases outside the gene matches: 16. Germline CDR1 and CDR2: DFQATT and SNEGSKA (reference sequence). The CDR3 DNA, read in part, is TGCAGTGCTCGAGTACCCCTCCGACAGGGGAAGACAGATACG. Translating it yields CSARVPLRQGKTDT. In full, the CDR3 reads CSARVPLRQGKTDTQYF.

Many counts were recorded for this clone. CDR3 DNA (partial): TGTGCCAGCTCACCAGACAGGGCCCCTGGAAACACC. Its translation is CASSPDRAPGNT. The CDR3 reads in full as CASSPDRAPGNTIYF. The chain recombines TRBV18 with TRBJ1-3; 7 bases are shared with TRBD1. The missing CDR3 end, 3 residues past where the read stops, is filled in from the germline J gene. The ends lost 2 bases at V and 2 bases at J; junction bases unmatched: 3. CDR3 length: 15 amino acids. CDR1 and CDR2 (germline): KGHSH, LQKENI. Full variable domain (missing parts from reference TRBV18 and TRBJ1-3): NAGVMQNPRHLVRRRGQEARLRCSPMKGHSHVYWYRQLPEEGLKFMVYLQKENIIDESGMPKERFSAEFPKEGPSILRIQQVVRGDSAAYFCASSPDRAPGNTIYFGEGSWLTVV.

This clone appeared many times. The germline gene is not matched at one end of the junction; a read error may be the cause. Read data end 3 residues before the CDR3 end; the end is taken from the germline J gene. The chain joins TRBV4-2 to TRBJ2-7; a weak D match, TRBD1 (6 bases). CDR1 is LGHNA and CDR2 is YNFKEQ in the germline V gene. The CDR3 runs 14 residues. This CDR3 reads CASSQRTGPYEQYF. Partial CDR3 DNA: TGCGCCAGCAGCCAACGTACAGGGCCCTACGAG.

This clone was found a few times. The CDR3 end falls 3 residues outside the read, so it is completed with the germline J gene. The J gene is TRBJ2-7, the V gene TRBV30, with a possible D match to TRBD1 (5 bases). V was pared by 2 bases and J by 3 bases, with 11 bases between. Germline CDR1 GTSNPN, CDR2 SVGIG (reference sequence). The CDR3 length is 13 residues. The CDR3 bases that were read are TGTGCCTGGAGTACCCAGGGCAGCTACGAG. Protein sequence: CAWSTQGSYE. The entire CDR3 protein is CAWSTQGSYEQYF.

Details on this clone: The read finishes 3 residues shy of the CDR3 end, and the germline J gene is used to complete it. The rearrangement links TRBV6-1 to TRBJ1-2; 8 bases match TRBD1. Germline CDR1 reads MNHNS; CDR2 reads SASEGT. This CDR3 contains 15 residues. The CDR3 spells CASSEAGTGAYDYTF. The sequenced CDR3 bases are TGTGCCAGCAGTGAAGCTGGGACAGGAGCCTACGAC.